What follows are 28 T cell receptor beta chains derived from one specimen sequenced in a study of cytomegalovirus exposure and HLA in healthy donors. The study ran its PCR with 60 Vbeta and 13 Jbeta primers. TCRdb keeps only in-frame clones here, not all; method: immunoSEQ multiplex PCR. Of around 100,000 clones in the sample, around three quarters were seen once. Sequences were obtained from PBMCs. The receptor source for this set is a woman between 18 and 29 years old in good health and CMV-seropositive.

The V and J genes are TRBV5-1 and TRBJ1-2, with 9 bases that match TRBD1. This CDR3 has 15 amino acids. Germline lookup yields CDR1 SGHRS and CDR2 YFSETQ. Trimming removed 1 base from V and 5 bases from J; junction bases left unmatched: 6. The chain's CDR3 is CASSLWGTGSYGYTF. CDR3 DNA: TGCGCCAGCAGCTTGTGGGGGACAGGGTCGTATGGCTACACCTTC.

This clone has only a few counts. This chain joins TRBV5-1 and TRBJ2-1; 9 nucleotides align to TRBD1. V was clipped by 1 base and J by 5 bases; unmatched bases: 4. The CDR3 length is 15 residues. Germline CDR1 and CDR2: SGHRS and YFSETQ. This chain's CDR3 is CASSLRDRDNNEQFF. The DNA for the CDR3 is TGCGCCAGCAGCTTGAGGGACAGGGATAACAATGAGCAGTTCTTC.

J is TRBJ2-1 and V is TRBV2; unclear D gene. This CDR3 is built from 10 residues. CDR1 and CDR2 (germline): SNHLY, FYNNEI. CDR3 amino acids: CGVSYNEQFF. The CDR3 bases are TGTGGAGTCTCCTACAATGAGCAGTTCTTC.

This chain joins TRBV28 and TRBJ2-7; 10 bases are shared with TRBD1. V was clipped by 6 bases and J by 9 bases; unmatched bases: 14. Looked up from germline, CDR1 is MDHEN and CDR2 is SYDVKM. The CDR3 consists of 15 residues. The CDR3 region is CASSPRDRGRLWQYF. CDR3 in DNA: TGTGCCAGCAGCCCCCGAGACAGGGGGCGTTTGTGGCAGTACTTC.

The CDR3 sequence: CASSLGGTTSYEQYF. The CDR3 DNA is TGTGCCAGCAGCTTGGGGGGAACAACATCCTACGAGCAGTACTTC. The V and J genes are TRBV11-3 and TRBJ2-7; tentative D call: TRBD2 (6 bases). This CDR3 spans 15 amino acids. Germline CDR1 SGHNT, CDR2 YENEEA. V gave up 3 bases and J gave up 1 base, with 13 bases separating them.

This chain connects TRBV5-1 to TRBJ2-7; D is possibly TRBD2 (5 bases). The V gene's germline CDR1 is SGHRS and CDR2 YFSETQ. V was shortened by 5 bases and J by 6 bases, with 9 bases between the two germline ends. The CDR3 spans 11 residues. In DNA, the CDR3 is TGCGCCAGCAGACTAGAATCCGAGCAGTACTTC. Translating gives CASRLESEQYF.

V is TRBV6-5 and J is TRBJ1-3; 9 bases fit TRBD1. V lost 8 bases and J lost 2; bases outside the gene matches: 7. This CDR3 has 15 residues. CDR1 and CDR2 from the germline V gene are MNHEY and SVGAGI. The CDR3 DNA is TGTGCCAGCCGAAACGGACAGGGGACTGGAAACACCATATATTTT. Its translation is CASRNGQGTGNTIYF.

The chain couples TRBV7-9 to TRBJ2-7; a possible D gene is TRBD1 (6 bases). Germline V CDR1 and CDR2: SEHNR, FQNEAQ (reference sequence). The CDR3 contains 16 residues. Trimming took 5 bases from V and 6 from J, leaving 23 bases between them. CDR3 in amino acids: CASSPLEWGRKPEQYF. The CDR3 DNA is TGTGCCAGCAGCCCTCTCGAGTGGGGGCGGAAACCCGAGCAGTACTTC.

This clone was picked up one time. The V and J genes are TRBV5-6 and TRBJ2-7, with D possibly being TRBD1 (5 bases). Trimming removed 0 bases at V and 3 bases at J, with 7 bases between. Germline assignment: CDR1 SGHDT and CDR2 YYEEEE. CDR3 length: 13 amino acids. CDR3 coding DNA: TGTGCCAGCAGCTTGGGGGGCTTCTACGAGCAGTACTTC. This gives the protein CASSLGGFYEQYF.

The chain employs TRBV30 and TRBJ2-7; TRBD1 matches at 9 bases. With 5 bases clipped from V and 5 bases from J, the junction kept 13 bases outside the gene matches. The CDR3 sequence is 15 residues long. Per germline, CDR1 GTSNPN and CDR2 SVGIG (reference sequence). The CDR3: CAWGDRAFFGDEQYF. CDR3 nucleotides: TGTGCCTGGGGGGACAGGGCCTTTTTTGGGGACGAGCAGTACTTC.

The rearrangement joins TRBV5-4 to TRBJ2-7; 8 bases map to TRBD2. CDR1 and CDR2 from the germline V gene are SGHNT and YYREEE (reference sequence). V was pared by 4 bases and J by 6 bases, with 12 bases of the junction left unmatched. The CDR3 length is 15 residues. The CDR3 DNA sequence: TGTGCCAGCAGCGTGCTAGCGGGCGGGCGGGGCGAGCAGTACTTC. Protein: CASSVLAGGRGEQYF.

Comments on this clone: Other nucleotide sequences in the sample specify the same CDR3. The rearrangement uses TRBV9 and TRBJ1-1; D possibly corresponds to TRBD1 (6 bases). Per germline, CDR1 SGDLS and CDR2 YYNGEE. Trimming removed 2 bases at V and 2 bases at J, with 7 bases between. The CDR3 extends over 13 amino acids. The CDR3 DNA reads TGTGCCAGCAGCGTGGGGGCTAACACTGAAGCTTTCTTT. Translated: CASSVGANTEAFF.

The genes are TRBV7-6 and TRBJ2-7; 10 nucleotides line up with TRBD1. V shed 4 bases, J shed 6 bases, and the junction held 0 bases outside the gene matches. Germline V gene sequence: CDR1 SGHVS, CDR2 FNYEAQ. This CDR3 comprises 12 residues. The CDR3 protein is CASSWTGGEQYF. The CDR3 DNA reads TGTGCCAGCAGCTGGACAGGGGGCGAGCAGTACTTC.

In DNA, the CDR3 is TGTGCCAGCAGCTTGGCCCGGGGGGGGCGAACTGAAGCTTTCTTT. It encodes CASSLARGGRTEAFF. The V gene is TRBV5-4, the J gene TRBJ1-1; possibly TRBD1 for D (6 bases). CDR1 is SGHNT, CDR2 YYREEE, per germline (reference sequence). V was cut by 0 bases and J by 5 bases, with 14 bases left in between. This CDR3 contains 15 residues.

The chain recombines TRBV7-9 with TRBJ2-1, with 13 bases fitting TRBD2. The V and J ends lost 2 bases and 6 bases, in that order; junction bases with no gene match: 4. The CDR3 spans 16 residues. Germline V lookup: CDR1 SEHNR, CDR2 FQNEAQ (reference sequence). The CDR3 nucleotides read TGTGCCAGCAGCTTAACTAGCGGGAGGGCCGGCAATGAGCAGTTCTTC. It is translated as CASSLTSGRAGNEQFF.

The chain combines TRBV27 with TRBJ2-2; the D gene is possibly TRBD2 (5 bases). Germline CDR1 is MNHEY and CDR2 is SMNVEV (reference sequence). With 2 bases removed from V and 4 bases from J, the gap between germline ends came to 8 bases. CDR3 length: 14 residues. This CDR3 is CASSLTAGTGELFF. The CDR3 DNA sequence: TGTGCCAGCAGTTTAACCGCGGGCACCGGGGAGCTGTTTTTT.

The chain has TRBV5-4 and TRBJ2-5; perhaps TRBD2 as D (6 bases). Looked up from germline, CDR1 is SGHNT and CDR2 is YYREEE (reference sequence). This CDR3 is 15 amino acids long. V shed 5 bases and J shed 4 bases, with 18 bases lying between them. The chain's CDR3 is CASSLREKGRETQYF. The CDR3 nucleotides are TGTGCCAGCAGTCTCCGGGAGAAGGGAAGAGAGACCCAGTACTTC.

The rearrangement joins TRBV6-4 to TRBJ2-1, with TRBD2 matching over 10 bases. The germline V gene has CDR1 MRHNA and CDR2 SNTAGT. The V segment lost 10 bases and the J segment 5 bases; nucleotides outside the gene matches: 8. The CDR3 totals 14 residues. The chain's CDR3 is CATKAGGLNNEQFF. CDR3 DNA: TGTGCCACCAAAGCGGGAGGGCTGAACAATGAGCAGTTCTTC.

This clone was detected once. The chain recombines TRBV30 with TRBJ2-4; a weak D match, TRBD2 (6 bases). The CDR3 length is 14 residues. Germline CDR1 reads GTSNPN; CDR2 reads SVGIG (reference sequence). The V and J ends lost 1 base and 6 bases respectively, with 13 bases between them. This CDR3 reads CAWSGPGLTNIQYF. The CDR3 nucleotides read TGTGCCTGGAGTGGGCCGGGACTGACAAACATTCAGTACTTC.

The rearrangement joins TRBV28 to TRBJ2-3, with TRBD2 as a possible D gene (6 bases). The CDR3 totals 14 residues. Germline lookup yields CDR1 MDHEN and CDR2 SYDVKM. V was pared by 7 bases and J by 7 bases, with 18 bases between. The CDR3 nucleotides are TGTGCCAGCAACTCCGCGGAACTAGCCCATACGCAGTATTTT. Translated, it gives CASNSAELAHTQYF.

This chain links TRBV18 with TRBJ1-6; D uncertain. Germline CDR1 KGHSH, CDR2 LQKENI. V dropped 1 base and J dropped 6 bases, with 13 bases sitting between them. CDR3 size: 16 residues. The CDR3 region is CASSPQRLASNSPLHF. The CDR3 DNA is TGTGCCAGCTCACCACAGCGCCTTGCGTCTAATTCACCCCTCCACTTT.

The genes are TRBV10-3 and TRBJ2-7; 8 bases map to TRBD1. Germline V CDR1 and CDR2: ENHRY, SYGVKD. V lost 10 bases and J lost 7; bases outside the gene matches: 9. This CDR3 has 12 residues. As DNA, the CDR3 is TGTGCCACGACAGGGGTTGGTGGAGAGCAGTACTTC. Translating gives CATTGVGGEQYF.

This chain joins TRBV11-2 and TRBJ2-1, with 12 bases matching TRBD2. The CDR3 is 16 amino acids. V gave up 7 bases and J gave up 4 bases; unmatched junction bases: 8. Germline CDR1 is SGHAT and CDR2 is FQNNGV. DNA for the CDR3: TGTGCCAGCAATGGGTGGACTAGCGGGGCATACAATGAGCAGTTCTTC. It encodes CASNGWTSGAYNEQFF.

The V call is TRBV5-1, the J call TRBJ2-7, with 7 bases that match TRBD1. This CDR3 is 13 amino acids long. The V gene's germline CDR1 is SGHRS and CDR2 YFSETQ. Trimming at V came to 3 bases and at J to 2 bases, leaving 2 bases not matched to a gene. In nucleotides, the CDR3 is TGCGCCAGCAGCTGGACAGGAGCCTACGAGCAGTACTTC. This encodes CASSWTGAYEQYF.

A single count supports this clone. The chain recombines TRBV28 with TRBJ1-4; TRBD1 agrees at 7 bases. CDR1 is MDHEN and CDR2 is SYDVKM in the germline V gene. V trimming: 2 bases; J trimming: 2 bases; junction bases outside the gene matches: 17. There are 20 residues in the CDR3. This chain's CDR3 is CASSLLGSPGQRTTNEKLFF. The CDR3 nucleotides read TGTGCCAGCAGTTTACTTGGTAGCCCGGGACAGAGGACCACTAATGAAAAACTGTTTTTT.

This clone was counted between two and nine times. The chain recombines TRBV6-5 with TRBJ1-1; 10 bases match TRBD1. Losses at the gene ends were 4 bases for V and 3 bases for J; bases not matched to a gene: 2. This CDR3 has 14 amino acids. Germline V gives CDR1 MNHEY, CDR2 SVGAGI. CDR3 residues: CASSSGQGYTEAFF. CDR3 DNA: TGTGCCAGCAGTTCGGGACAGGGGTACACTGAAGCTTTCTTT.

The chain joins TRBV12-5 to TRBJ2-6; D might be TRBD1 (6 bases). The V end lost 4 bases, the J end lost 0 bases, and 7 bases lay between the germline ends. This CDR3 region has 15 residues. The V gene's germline CDR1 is LGHNT and CDR2 FRNRAP. In nucleotides, the CDR3 is TGTGCTAGTGGTTCGGACAGCTCTGGGGCCAACGTCCTGACTTTC. Translated: CASGSDSSGANVLTF.

The chain combines TRBV19 with TRBJ2-5; 8 positions agree with TRBD2. Germline V gives CDR1 LNHDA, CDR2 SQIVND (reference sequence). This CDR3 has 15 amino acids. The V gene end was trimmed by 3 bases and the J gene end by 5 bases; junction bases not matched to a gene: 8. CDR3 region: CASSIGRVVEETQYF. CDR3 coding DNA: TGTGCCAGTAGTATCGGGAGGGTCGTGGAGGAGACCCAGTACTTC. The whole variable domain, filled in from reference TRBV19 and TRBJ2-5, reads DGGITQSPKYLFRKEGQNVTLSCEQNLNHDAMYWYRQDPGQGLRLIYYSQIVNDFQKGDIAEGYSVSREKKESFPLTVTSAQKNPTAFYLCASSIGRVVEETQYFGPGTRLLVL.